This entry concerns a single T cell receptor (beta chain). Its antigen is currently unknown. MiXCR, run by TCRdb on the reads, gives a single entry per CDR3 protein. The sample contains about 360,000 distinct CDR3 sequences, about a sixth of which appear only once. The germline V gene encodes CDR1 DFQATT and CDR2 SNEGSKA (reference sequence). With 3 bases clipped from V and 0 bases from J, the junction kept 7 bases outside the gene matches. The CDR3 has 16 amino acids. The data were obtained in a study of T cell repertoires in cytomegalovirus infection. Background on the study: Public TCR beta signature analysis indicated the presence of both CMV infection and matching HLA type. Overall study findings and caveats: Identification of carriers of CMV plus the relevant HLA was performed using cumulative public TCR beta family frequency. Across the ex vivo response, the dominant clonotypes were HLA-C-restricted CMV-specific TCR beta clonotypes.

The chain is built from TRBV20-1 and TRBJ2-7; 11 bases fit TRBD1. What was sequenced was PBMCs. The TCR originated in a human donor in good health (CMV status not recorded). Some clones in this sample may be carry-over from other donors' samples. The CDR3 sequence is CSARDRGRLGSYEQYF. DNA for the CDR3: TGCAGTGCTAGGGACAGGGGGCGCTTGGGCTCCTACGAGCAGTACTTC.